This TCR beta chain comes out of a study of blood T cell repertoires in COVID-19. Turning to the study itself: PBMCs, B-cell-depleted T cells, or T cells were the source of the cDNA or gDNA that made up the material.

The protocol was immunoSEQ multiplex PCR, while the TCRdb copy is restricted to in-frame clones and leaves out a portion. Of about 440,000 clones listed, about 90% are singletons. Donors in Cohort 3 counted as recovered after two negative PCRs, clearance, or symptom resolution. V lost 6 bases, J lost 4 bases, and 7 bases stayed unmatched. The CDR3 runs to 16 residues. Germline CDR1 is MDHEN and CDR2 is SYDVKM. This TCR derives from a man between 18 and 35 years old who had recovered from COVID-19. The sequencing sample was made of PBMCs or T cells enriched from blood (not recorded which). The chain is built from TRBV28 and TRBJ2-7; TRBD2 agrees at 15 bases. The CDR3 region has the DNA TGTGCCAGCAGCCGAGGACTAGCGGGAGGGGGTTACGAGCAGTACTTC. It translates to CASSRGLAGGGYEQYF.